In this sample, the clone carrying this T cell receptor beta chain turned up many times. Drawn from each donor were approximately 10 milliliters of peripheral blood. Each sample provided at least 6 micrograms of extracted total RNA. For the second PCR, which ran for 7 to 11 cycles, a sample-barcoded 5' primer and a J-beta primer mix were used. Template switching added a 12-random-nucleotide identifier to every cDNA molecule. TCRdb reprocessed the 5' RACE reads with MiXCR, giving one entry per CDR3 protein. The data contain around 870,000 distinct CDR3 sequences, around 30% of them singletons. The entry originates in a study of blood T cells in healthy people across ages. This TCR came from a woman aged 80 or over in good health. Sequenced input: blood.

This CDR3 is CASSSRLEAKQYF. The CDR3 DNA follows: TGTGCCAGCAGTTCAAGGTTGGAGGCGAAGCAGTACTTC. The chain carries TRBV7-2 and TRBJ2-5, with a possible D match to TRBD2 (5 bases). The CDR3 sequence is 13 residues long. Trimming took off 6 bases at V and 11 bases at J, with 19 bases between the two ends. CDR1 and CDR2 from the germline V gene are SGHTA and FQGNSA.